Each of the 17 T cell receptor beta chains below was sequenced from the same sample in a study of tumor-infiltrating lymphocytes in primary liver carcinoma. Total RNA and DNA came together from 20-30 mg of bulk tissue without cell sorting. Total RNA (approximately 450 ng) served as template for TCR beta cDNA synthesis primed by a constant-region primer. Modified slightly, ARM-PCR produced TCR beta libraries over three nested multiplex PCR rounds. Investigators reported that the first two PCR rounds, at 9 to 11 cycles each, used TRBV1-TRBV30 forward primers with a C-beta reverse primer. Using its own MiXCR run on the multiplex PCR reads, TCRdb lists one record per CDR3 protein. The data hold under 90,000 distinct CDR3 sequences, with 72% observed a single time. The sample taken for sequencing was liver tumor tissue from sampling region 1. The subset: tumor region T1, superior pole. Every receptor here comes from a man between 40 and 49 years old with primary liver carcinoma and hepatitis B virus infection.

This chain joins TRBV16 and TRBJ1-6, with TRBD1 identical over 11 bases. CDR1 and CDR2 (germline): KGHSY, FQNENV. V gave up 2 bases and J gave up 12 bases; unmatched junction bases: 6. The CDR3 loop spans 15 amino acids. CDR3 amino acids: CASSQARTGGRPLHF. CDR3 DNA sequence: TGTGCCAGCAGCCAAGCCAGGACAGGGGGCAGACCCCTCCACTTT.

A note on this clonotype: A read error is possible here, since a much larger clone lies one base away. Likely a read error: the CDR3 ends without its conserved phenylalanine or tryptophan. V and J are TRBV7-8 and TRBJ2-1; 15 nucleotides line up with TRBD2. Germline CDR1 reads SGHVS; CDR2 reads FQNEAQ. The CDR3 contains 15 residues. The J segment lost 6 bases and the V segment lost 3 bases, leaving 0 bases of the junction unmatched. The CDR3 protein is CASSLGLAGGNEQFL. CDR3 sequence (DNA): TGTGCCAGCAGCTTGGGACTAGCGGGGGGCAATGAGCAGTTCCTC.

About this clonotype itself: The junction departs from germline at one end; a sequencing error may be responsible. The chain combines TRBV6-1 with TRBJ1-1, with 9 positions matching TRBD1. Germline values: CDR1 MNHNS, CDR2 SASEGT. This CDR3 is built from 14 residues. CDR3 in amino acids: CASSALLGQGWAFF. The DNA for the CDR3 is TGTGCCAGTAGTGCACTCCTGGGACAGGGATGGGCTTTCTTT.

V usage is TRBV11-2 and J usage is TRBJ2-7; TRBD2 aligns across 10 bases. In germline, CDR1 is SGHAT, CDR2 FQNNGV. CDR3 length equals 17 residues. Trimming at V came to 7 bases and at J to 3 bases, leaving 15 bases not matched to a gene. CDR3 bases: TGTGCCAGCAATCAGGGACTAGCGTGTTCCCCTTTCTACGAGCAGTACTTC. Translating gives CASNQGLACSPFYEQYF. Drawing the rest from reference TRBV11-2 and TRBJ2-7, the complete variable domain is EAGVAQSPRYKIIEKRQSVAFWCNPISGHATLYWYQQILGQGPKLLIQFQNNGVVDDSQLPKDRFSAERLKGVDSTLKIQPAKLEDSAVYLCASNQGLACSPFYEQYFGPGTRLTVT.

This clonotype has only a few counts. This chain connects TRBV20-1 to TRBJ2-1; D is possibly TRBD1 (5 bases). The V end lost 6 bases, the J end lost 8 bases, and 20 bases lay between the germline ends. Germline loops: CDR1 DFQATT, CDR2 SNEGSKA (reference sequence). The CDR3 is made up of 14 amino acids. The CDR3 nucleotides are TGCAGTGCGTGGGGCGACGAGGTCGGCCATGAGCAGTTCTTC. Residues: CSAWGDEVGHEQFF.

This sequence joins TRBV12-3 or TRBV12-4 and TRBJ2-1; 8 bases match TRBD2. V lost 11 bases and J lost 9; bases outside the gene matches: 15. This CDR3 is built from 14 residues. The CDR3 DNA reads TGTGCCCGCATTGGAATAGCGGGGCTTGGTGAGCAGTTCTTC. Its protein product is CARIGIAGLGEQFF.

The genes are TRBV6-6 and TRBJ1-6; unclear D gene. Germline CDR1 reads MNHNY; CDR2 reads SVGAGI (reference sequence). The CDR3 sequence is 16 residues long. Trimming removed 7 bases from V and 6 bases from J, with 19 bases in between. The CDR3 loop reads CASNLIPGSSNSPLHF. The CDR3 region has the DNA TGTGCCAGCAATCTCATTCCCGGAAGTTCTAATTCACCCCTCCACTTT.

As concerns this clonotype: At one boundary the junction diverges from the germline segment, which might be a read error. The chain joins TRBV11-2 to TRBJ2-2; D assignment may be TRBD1 or TRBD2 (5 bases each). The germline CDR1 and CDR2 sequences are SGHAT and FQNNGV. The CDR3 consists of 15 residues. CDR3 protein: CASNLVGRGTEELFF. Here the CDR3 DNA reads TGTGCCAGCAATTTAGTCGGACGGGGCACCGAGGAGCTGTTTTTT.

This clonotype was found once. This chain links TRBV6-1 with TRBJ2-3; D not resolved. The CDR3 is 13 amino acids. CDR1 and CDR2 (germline): MNHNS, SASEGT. In DNA, the CDR3 is TGTGCGAGCCGCACAGTCCCGAGAGATACGCAGTATTTT. It codes for CASRTVPRDTQYF.

Comments on this clonotype: The junction differs from germline at one of its ends, possibly a read error. The chain links TRBV4-1 to TRBJ2-1, with D tentatively TRBD2 (7 bases). CDR1 is MGHRA and CDR2 is YSYEKL in the germline V gene. The CDR3 runs 15 residues. The CDR3 DNA reads as TGCGCCAGCGGCCAAGCGGGGCAGGGGCTGAGTGAGCAGTTCTTC. Protein sequence: CASGQAGQGLSEQFF.

With respect to this clonotype: One end of the junction varies from germline; a read error may be responsible. The gene calls are TRBV4-1 and TRBJ2-7, with 7 nucleotides matching TRBD2. This CDR3 region has 17 residues. Germline V gene sequence: CDR1 MGHRA, CDR2 YSYEKL. The CDR3 coding sequence is TGCGCCAGCGGCCTTTACCCTAGCGGAGGCGGCTCCTACAAGCAGTACTTC. Translation gives CASGLYPSGGGSYKQYF.

The CDR3: CASSRGTRPYEQYF. The CDR3 DNA follows: TGTGCCAGCAGCCGGGGAACTCGCCCCTACGAGCAGTACTTC. The chain joins TRBV7-8 to TRBJ2-7; maybe TRBD2 (5 bases). Deletions cut 5 bases from V and 2 bases from J, with 13 bases between. This CDR3 spans 14 amino acids. The V gene's germline CDR1 is SGHVS and CDR2 FQNEAQ.

On this clonotype: At one boundary the junction diverges from the germline segment, which might be a read error. V is TRBV4-1 and J is TRBJ1-1; D is undetermined. The germline gives CDR1 MGHRA, CDR2 YSYEKL. This CDR3 contains 17 residues. CDR3 amino acids: CASSPRPFATAEPSASF. As DNA, the CDR3 is TGCGCCAGCAGCCCCAGACCATTCGCGACTGCAGAGCCGTCGGCTTCCTTT.

On this clonotype itself: The junction and the germline gene differ at one end; a read error may be behind it. The chain uses TRBV5-1 and TRBJ1-4; D remains unclear. CDR1 and CDR2 (germline): SGHRS, YFSETQ. The CDR3 is 14 amino acids. The CDR3 sequence is CASRVGTEDEELFF. CDR3 DNA: TGCGCCAGCAGGGTCGGTACAGAGGATGAAGAACTGTTTTTT.

This clonotype is a singleton in its sample. The gene calls are TRBV11-2 and TRBJ1-3; D remains unclear. This CDR3 is built from 14 residues. Germline values: CDR1 SGHAT, CDR2 FQNNGV. Trimming shortened V by 9 bases and J by 4 bases, and 16 bases separated the two germline ends. The CDR3 here is CASSLSTRGNTIYF. The CDR3 DNA reads TGTGCCAGTAGCCTCTCGACAAGAGGAAACACCATATATTTT.

Notes on this clonotype: In this CDR3 the conserved last residue, phenylalanine or tryptophan, is missing, so a read error is likely. The J gene is TRBJ2-3, the V gene TRBV11-1; D is perhaps TRBD1 (5 bases). The CDR3 runs to 15 residues. The germline CDR1 and CDR2 sequences are SGHAT and FQDESV (reference sequence). The CDR3 nucleotides are TGTGCCAGTAGCTTAAGGGGATACGATTCAGATACGCAGTATTTG. The encoded protein is CASSLRGYDSDTQYL.

As for this clonotype: A clone one base away is much larger, so this may be a read error. J is TRBJ2-1 and V is TRBV20-1, with no clear D. Germline loops: CDR1 DFQATT, CDR2 SNEGSKA (reference sequence). The CDR3 totals 11 residues. The CDR3 here is CIAESSLEQFF. As DNA, the CDR3 is TGCATTGCGGAATCTAGTCTCGAGCAGTTCTTC.